The 20 T cell receptor beta chains below come from one sample, sequenced in a study of cytotoxic CD8 clonotypes in ibrutinib-treated CLL. Generated by immunoSEQ multiplex PCR, the TCRdb table keeps only in-frame clones and is missing some. The sample has approximately 280,000 clones, roughly three quarters seen once; the top ten hold about 5.3%. The material was PBMCs, obtained at disease progression, from a patient treated with ibrutinib. The receptor source for this set is a human donor with chronic lymphocytic leukemia.

The rearrangement joins TRBV9 to TRBJ1-1; 9 bases fit TRBD1. V lost 3 bases, J lost 4 bases, and 19 bases stayed unmatched. Germline CDR1 and CDR2: SGDLS and YYNGEE. CDR3 length: 19 amino acids. CDR3 in amino acids: CASSASTRGGDRARTEAFF. The CDR3 region has the DNA TGTGCCAGCAGCGCCTCAACTCGAGGGGGGGACAGGGCCCGCACTGAAGCTTTCTTT.

The J gene is TRBJ2-7, the V gene TRBV6-5, with D tentatively TRBD1 (5 bases). Trimming removed 5 bases at V and 3 bases at J, with 17 bases between. The CDR3 loop spans 15 amino acids. Germline V CDR1 and CDR2: MNHEY, SVGAGI. The CDR3 loop reads CASSRPLAGIYEQYF. The CDR3 coding sequence is TGTGCCAGCAGTAGACCCTTGGCAGGGATCTACGAGCAGTACTTC.

This sequence joins TRBV4-1 and TRBJ2-5; 8 positions match TRBD1. CDR3 length: 15 amino acids. CDR1 is MGHRA, CDR2 YSYEKL, per germline. J lost 5 bases, V lost 4 bases, and 9 bases had no gene match. In DNA form, the CDR3 reads TGCGCCAGCAGCCCGCAATGGACAGGGAGTGAGACCCAGTACTTC. Protein sequence: CASSPQWTGSETQYF.

CDR3 protein: CASSAAGTENIQYF. CDR3 coding DNA: TGTGCCAGCAGCGCAGCCGGGACAGAGAACATTCAGTACTTC. The V call is TRBV9, the J call TRBJ2-4; TRBD1 matches 7 bases. V was clipped by 3 bases and J by 7 bases; unmatched bases: 7. The CDR3 length is 14 residues. The germline CDR1 and CDR2 sequences are SGDLS and YYNGEE.

This chain links TRBV28 with TRBJ2-7, with D maybe TRBD1 (6 bases). Deletions cut 4 bases from V and 2 bases from J, with 6 bases between. The germline CDR1 and CDR2 sequences are MDHEN and SYDVKM. The CDR3 has 12 residues. The CDR3 region has the DNA TGTGCCAGCAGTTGGGACACCTACGAGCAGTACTTC. It specifies CASSWDTYEQYF.

In this sample, this clone turned up once. This sequence joins TRBV5-1 and TRBJ1-2; 8 positions match TRBD1. The CDR3 runs to 16 residues. Germline V gene lookup returns CDR1 SGHRS and CDR2 YFSETQ. V dropped 4 bases and J dropped 2; count of bases not matched to a gene: 10. CDR3 loop: CASSQARTGKNYGYTF. CDR3 in DNA: TGCGCCAGCAGCCAGGCTAGGACAGGGAAGAACTATGGCTACACCTTC. The full variable domain, its missing parts supplied by reference TRBV5-1 and TRBJ1-2, is KAGVTQTPRYLIKTRGQQVTLSCSPISGHRSVSWYQQTPGQGLQFLFEYFSETQRNKGNFPGRFSGRQFSNSRSEMNVSTLELGDSALYLCASSQARTGKNYGYTFGSGTRLTVV.

The chain joins TRBV19 to TRBJ2-3, with 9 bases fitting TRBD2. V shed 3 bases, J shed 6 bases, and the junction held 10 bases outside the gene matches. Germline V gene sequence: CDR1 LNHDA, CDR2 SQIVND (reference sequence). The CDR3 is 16 amino acids. The CDR3 DNA sequence: TGTGCCAGTAGTATCGAACTAGCGGGCATTCGGGATACGCAGTATTTT. It translates to CASSIELAGIRDTQYF.

This clone showed up just a few times. This chain joins TRBV10-3 and TRBJ2-1; 9 nucleotides match TRBD2. Germline assignment: CDR1 ENHRY and CDR2 SYGVKD. The CDR3 covers 15 residues. The junction had 5 bases not matched to a gene; V was cut back by 4 bases and J by 4 bases. In DNA, the CDR3 is TGTGCCATCAGTGGTACGGCGGGAGGGTACAATGAGCAGTTCTTC. This sequence encodes CAISGTAGGYNEQFF.

This rearrangement joins TRBV25-1 to TRBJ2-7; TRBD1 matches 7 bases. The germline gives CDR1 MGHDK, CDR2 SYGVNS. V lost 8 bases to trimming and J lost 2 bases; unmatched junction nucleotides: 6. This CDR3 comprises 13 residues. This CDR3 is CASGRQGPYEQYF. The CDR3 nucleotides are TGTGCCAGCGGAAGACAGGGTCCCTACGAGCAGTACTTC.

The chain uses TRBV11-2 and TRBJ2-1, with a tentative D call TRBD2 (6 bases). CDR3 size: 14 residues. Germline V gene sequence: CDR1 SGHAT, CDR2 FQNNGV. V was trimmed by 5 bases and J by 8 bases, leaving 16 bases between them. The CDR3 DNA reads as TGTGCCAGCAGCCCCAGGCGGGGAGGCGATGAGCAGTTCTTC. As protein: CASSPRRGGDEQFF.

This chain links TRBV18 with TRBJ2-3, with TRBD1 matching over 9 bases. Trimming cost V 3 bases and J 0 bases; bases outside gene matches: 4. Germline loops: CDR1 KGHSH, CDR2 LQKENI. This CDR3 is built from 16 residues. CDR3 sequence (DNA): TGTGCCAGCTCACCCCTGGGACAGGGCAGCACAGATACGCAGTATTTT. Translated, it gives CASSPLGQGSTDTQYF.

The genes are TRBV9 and TRBJ2-1; D remains unclear. Germline loops: CDR1 SGDLS, CDR2 YYNGEE. V gave up 0 bases and J gave up 4 bases, with 11 bases separating them. CDR3 size: 15 residues. Here the CDR3 DNA reads TGTGCCAGCAGCGTAGGAGGATCTCTGTACAATGAGCAGTTCTTC. It codes for CASSVGGSLYNEQFF. The full variable domain, its missing parts supplied by reference TRBV9 and TRBJ2-1, is DSGVTQTPKHLITATGQRVTLRCSPRSGDLSVYWYQQSLDQGLQFLIQYYNGEERAKGNILERFSAQQFPDLHSELNLSSLELGDSALYFCASSVGGSLYNEQFFGPGTRLTVL.

The chain is built from TRBV4-3 and TRBJ2-2; no reliable D call. The CDR3 totals 14 residues. Per the germline V gene, CDR1 is LGHNA and CDR2 is YSLEER. V was shortened by 0 bases and J by 3 bases, with 5 bases between the two germline ends. The CDR3 loop is CASSQEPHTGELFF. CDR3 nucleotide sequence: TGCGCCAGCAGCCAAGAACCACACACCGGGGAGCTGTTTTTT.

The V gene is TRBV5-1, the J gene TRBJ2-3; D ambiguous. The CDR3 runs 14 residues. Germline-derived CDR1 and CDR2 are SGHRS and YFSETQ. The V end was cut by 4 bases, the J end by 0 bases, with 9 bases between. The CDR3 spells CASSPDESTDTQYF. In nucleotides, the CDR3 is TGCGCCAGCAGCCCCGACGAAAGCACAGATACGCAGTATTTT.

The chain uses TRBV10-3 and TRBJ1-2, with a tentative D call TRBD1 (6 bases). V gave up 9 bases and J gave up 7 bases, with 18 bases separating them. Germline loops: CDR1 ENHRY, CDR2 SYGVKD. CDR3 length: 13 amino acids. This CDR3 reads CAMGNLSQGGYTF. CDR3 bases: TGTGCCATGGGGAACCTGTCACAGGGTGGCTACACCTTC.

The chain uses TRBV6-5 and TRBJ1-1; D ambiguous. Germline CDR1 reads MNHEY; CDR2 reads SVGAGI. Trimming shortened V by 0 bases and J by 3 bases, and 5 bases separated the two germline ends. The CDR3 runs to 13 residues. DNA of the CDR3: TGTGCCAGCAGTTACTCGCGAGACACTGAAGCTTTCTTT. This gives the protein CASSYSRDTEAFF.

In this sample, this clone turned up once. This chain joins TRBV11-2 and TRBJ1-5; D gene uncertain. The germline V gene has CDR1 SGHAT and CDR2 FQNNGV. The V gene lost 3 bases and the J gene lost 9 bases, with 12 bases spanning the gap. The CDR3 is 13 residues long. The CDR3 region is CASSFISSGPQHF. The CDR3, as DNA: TGTGCCAGCAGCTTTATCAGCTCGGGGCCCCAGCATTTT.

This chain joins TRBV9 and TRBJ2-2, with 10 nucleotides matching TRBD2. This CDR3 contains 14 residues. Germline CDR1 reads SGDLS; CDR2 reads YYNGEE. Losses at the gene ends were 5 bases for V and 6 bases for J; bases not matched to a gene: 4. Written as DNA, the CDR3 is TGTGCCAGCAGAGCGGGGGGGCAGTCCGGGGAGCTGTTTTTT. Amino acid sequence: CASRAGGQSGELFF.

V usage is TRBV13 and J usage is TRBJ2-1, with 9 positions matching TRBD2. V dropped 5 bases and J dropped 7; count of bases not matched to a gene: 9. Germline CDR1 is PRHDT and CDR2 is FYEKMQ (reference sequence). The CDR3 has 15 amino acids. The CDR3 DNA reads as TGTGCCAGCAGCCCGACGGGACTAGCCGGGAATGAGCAGTTCTTC. Amino acids: CASSPTGLAGNEQFF.

The chain recombines TRBV5-1 with TRBJ2-7; D is uncertain. Germline-derived CDR1 and CDR2 are SGHRS and YFSETQ. This CDR3 has 14 amino acids. Trimming pared 0 bases from V and 3 bases from J, leaving 10 bases between. The CDR3 DNA sequence: TGCGCCAGCAGCTTGGCCGAACCGAGCTACGAGCAGTACTTC. Amino acids: CASSLAEPSYEQYF.